This T cell receptor beta chain is from a study of PD-L1 blockade in urothelial cancer. Study as a whole: Counts from blood samples showed a median of about 140,000 T cells.

Germline CDR1 MDHEN, CDR2 SYDVKM. The CDR3 is 14 amino acids. V shed 7 bases and J 2 bases; nucleotides not matched to a gene: 4. The number of samples from each patient was between 1 and 8, taken pretreatment and on-treatment. The method was immunoSEQ multiplex PCR; TCRdb's version includes in-frame clones alone and lacks a portion of them. The table shows fewer than 45,000 clones, with about 80% occurring only once. The source is a man in his 70s with urothelial cancer. The gene calls are TRBV28 and TRBJ2-2, with 7 bases lining up with TRBD2. The sequencing used PBMCs, collected around atezolizumab (anti-PD-L1) treatment. The CDR3 is CASIGRDNTGELFF. The CDR3 nucleotides are TGTGCCAGCATTGGGAGGGACAACACCGGGGAGCTGTTTTTT.